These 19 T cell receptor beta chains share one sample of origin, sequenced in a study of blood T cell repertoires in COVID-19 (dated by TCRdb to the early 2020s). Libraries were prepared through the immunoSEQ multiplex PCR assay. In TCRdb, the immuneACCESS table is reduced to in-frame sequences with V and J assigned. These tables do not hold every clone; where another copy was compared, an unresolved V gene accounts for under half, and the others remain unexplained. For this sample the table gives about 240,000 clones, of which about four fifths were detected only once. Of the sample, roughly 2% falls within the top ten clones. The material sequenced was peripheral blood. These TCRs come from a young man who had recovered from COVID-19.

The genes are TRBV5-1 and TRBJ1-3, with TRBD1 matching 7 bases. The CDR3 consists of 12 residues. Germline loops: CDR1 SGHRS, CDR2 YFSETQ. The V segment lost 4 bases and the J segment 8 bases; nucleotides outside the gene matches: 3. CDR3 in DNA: TGCGCCAGCAGCAATACAGGGGACACCATATATTTT. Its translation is CASSNTGDTIYF.

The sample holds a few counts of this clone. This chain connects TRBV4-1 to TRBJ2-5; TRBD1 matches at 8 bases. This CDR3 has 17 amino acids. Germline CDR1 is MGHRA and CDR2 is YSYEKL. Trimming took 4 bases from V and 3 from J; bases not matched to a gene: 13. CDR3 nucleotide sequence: TGCGCCAGCAGCCGCTACCTGGGCGGGACAGGAGAAGAGACCCAGTACTTC. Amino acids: CASSRYLGGTGEETQYF.

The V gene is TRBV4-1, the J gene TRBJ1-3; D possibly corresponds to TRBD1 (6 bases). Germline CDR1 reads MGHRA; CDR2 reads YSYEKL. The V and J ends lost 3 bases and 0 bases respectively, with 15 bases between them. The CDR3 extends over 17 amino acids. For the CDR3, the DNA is TGCGCCAGCAGCCAGGAACCCGGACAGCCCTCTGGAAACACCATATATTTT. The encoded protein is CASSQEPGQPSGNTIYF.

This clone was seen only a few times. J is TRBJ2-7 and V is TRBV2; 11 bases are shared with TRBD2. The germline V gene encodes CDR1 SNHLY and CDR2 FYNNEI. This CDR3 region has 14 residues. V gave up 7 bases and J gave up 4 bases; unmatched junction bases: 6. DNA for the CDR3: TGTGCCAGCAAGACTAGCGGGGTTATTTACGAGCAGTACTTC. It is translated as CASKTSGVIYEQYF.

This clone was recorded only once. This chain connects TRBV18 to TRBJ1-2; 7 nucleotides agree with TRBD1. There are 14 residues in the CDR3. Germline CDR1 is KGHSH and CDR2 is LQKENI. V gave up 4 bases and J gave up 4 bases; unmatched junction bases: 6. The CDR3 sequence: CASSLGTDLYGYTF. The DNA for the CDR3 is TGTGCCAGCTCACTGGGGACAGACCTCTATGGCTACACCTTC.

Here the CDR3 DNA reads TGTGCCAGCAGCCTCCAAGAGACCCAGTACTTC. Translated, it gives CASSLQETQYF. The chain couples TRBV9 to TRBJ2-5, with D unresolved. Germline CDR1 and CDR2: SGDLS and YYNGEE. CDR3 length: 11 amino acids. The V gene lost 4 bases and the J gene lost 1 base, with 2 bases spanning the gap.

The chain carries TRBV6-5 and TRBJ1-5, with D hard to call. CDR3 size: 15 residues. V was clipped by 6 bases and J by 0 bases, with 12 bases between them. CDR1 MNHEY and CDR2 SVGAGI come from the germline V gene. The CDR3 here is CASSSRGFSNQPQHF. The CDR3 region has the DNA TGTGCCAGCAGCTCGCGGGGATTTAGCAATCAGCCCCAGCATTTT.

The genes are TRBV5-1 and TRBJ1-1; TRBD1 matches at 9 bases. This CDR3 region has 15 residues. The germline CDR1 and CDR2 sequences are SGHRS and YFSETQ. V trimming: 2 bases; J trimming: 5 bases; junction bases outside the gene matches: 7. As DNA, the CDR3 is TGCGCCAGCAGCTTCCGAGGGACAGGGTGGACTGAAGCTTTCTTT. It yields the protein CASSFRGTGWTEAFF.

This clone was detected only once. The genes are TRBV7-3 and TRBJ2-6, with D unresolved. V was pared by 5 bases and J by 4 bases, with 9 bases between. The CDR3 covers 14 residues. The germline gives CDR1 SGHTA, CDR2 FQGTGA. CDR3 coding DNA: TGTGCCAGCAGCCCGTCCTACGGGGCCAACGTCCTGACTTTC. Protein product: CASSPSYGANVLTF. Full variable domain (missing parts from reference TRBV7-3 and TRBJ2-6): GAGVSQTPSNKVTEKGKYVELRCDPISGHTALYWYRQSLGQGPEFLIYFQGTGAADDSGLPNDRFFAVRPEGSVSTLKIQRTERGDSAVYLCASSPSYGANVLTFGAGSRLTVL.

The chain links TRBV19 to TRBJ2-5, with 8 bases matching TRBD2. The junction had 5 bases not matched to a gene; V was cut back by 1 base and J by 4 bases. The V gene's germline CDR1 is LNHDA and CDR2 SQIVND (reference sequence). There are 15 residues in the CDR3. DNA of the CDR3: TGTGCCAGTAGTATAGTGAACGGGGGGGCAGAGACCCAGTACTTC. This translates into CASSIVNGGAETQYF.

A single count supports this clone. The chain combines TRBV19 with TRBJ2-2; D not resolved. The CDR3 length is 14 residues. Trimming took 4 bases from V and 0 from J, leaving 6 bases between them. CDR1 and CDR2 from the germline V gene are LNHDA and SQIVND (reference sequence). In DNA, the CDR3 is TGTGCCAGTAGTAACACCCCGAACACCGGGGAGCTGTTTTTT. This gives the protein CASSNTPNTGELFF.

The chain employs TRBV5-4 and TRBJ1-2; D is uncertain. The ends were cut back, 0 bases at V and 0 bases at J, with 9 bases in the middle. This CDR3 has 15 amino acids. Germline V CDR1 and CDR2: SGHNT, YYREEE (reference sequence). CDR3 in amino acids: CASSLVHNPNYGYTF. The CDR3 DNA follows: TGTGCCAGCAGCTTGGTTCACAACCCTAACTATGGCTACACCTTC. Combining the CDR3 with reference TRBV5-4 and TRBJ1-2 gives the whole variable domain ETGVTQSPTHLIKTRGQQVTLRCSSQSGHNTVSWYQQALGQGPQFIFQYYREEENGRGNFPPRFSGLQFPNYSSELNVNALELDDSALYLCASSLVHNPNYGYTFGSGTRLTVV.

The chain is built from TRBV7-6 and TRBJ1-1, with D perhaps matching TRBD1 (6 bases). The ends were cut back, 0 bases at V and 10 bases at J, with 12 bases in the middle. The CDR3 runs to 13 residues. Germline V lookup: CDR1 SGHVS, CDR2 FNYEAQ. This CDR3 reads CASSLAGGHAAFF. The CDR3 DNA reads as TGTGCCAGCAGCTTAGCCGGGGGGCACGCAGCTTTCTTT.

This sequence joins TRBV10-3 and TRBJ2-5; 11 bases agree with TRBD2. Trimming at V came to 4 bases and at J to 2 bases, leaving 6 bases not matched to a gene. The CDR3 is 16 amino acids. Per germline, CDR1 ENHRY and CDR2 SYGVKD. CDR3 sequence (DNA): TGTGCCATCAGTGTCGGACTAGCGGGCCCTCAAGAGACCCAGTACTTC. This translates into CAISVGLAGPQETQYF.

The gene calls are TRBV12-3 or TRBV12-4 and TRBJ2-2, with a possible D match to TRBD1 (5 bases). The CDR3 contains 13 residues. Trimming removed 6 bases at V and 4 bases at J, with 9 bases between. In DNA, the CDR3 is TGTGCCAGCAGGGACAAACCCACCGGGGAGCTGTTTTTT. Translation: CASRDKPTGELFF.

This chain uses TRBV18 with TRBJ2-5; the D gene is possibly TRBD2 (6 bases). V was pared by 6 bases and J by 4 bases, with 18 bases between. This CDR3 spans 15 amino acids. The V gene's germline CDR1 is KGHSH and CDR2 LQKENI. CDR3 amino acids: CASSPGRVGGETQYF. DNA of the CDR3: TGTGCCAGCTCCCCCGGCCGGGTGGGAGGAGAGACCCAGTACTTC.

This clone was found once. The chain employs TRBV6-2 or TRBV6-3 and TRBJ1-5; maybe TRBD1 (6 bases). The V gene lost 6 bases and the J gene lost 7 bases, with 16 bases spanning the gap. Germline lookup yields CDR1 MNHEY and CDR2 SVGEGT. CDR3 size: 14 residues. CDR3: CASSRRQDGQPQHF. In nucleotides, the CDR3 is TGTGCCAGCAGCCGTCGACAGGATGGGCAGCCCCAGCATTTT.

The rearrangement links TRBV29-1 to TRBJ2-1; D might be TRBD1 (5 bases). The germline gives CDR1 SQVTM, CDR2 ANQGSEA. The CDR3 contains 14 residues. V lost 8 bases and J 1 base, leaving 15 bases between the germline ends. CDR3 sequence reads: CSSLTPGSYNEQFF. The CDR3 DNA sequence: TGCAGCTCCCTGACCCCAGGGTCCTACAATGAGCAGTTCTTC.

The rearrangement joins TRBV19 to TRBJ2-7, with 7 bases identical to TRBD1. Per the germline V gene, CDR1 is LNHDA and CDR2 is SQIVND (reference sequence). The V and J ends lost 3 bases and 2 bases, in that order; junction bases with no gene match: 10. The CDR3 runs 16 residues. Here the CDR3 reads CASSIRGRDRPYEQYF. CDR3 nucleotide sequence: TGTGCCAGTAGTATTAGGGGCCGGGACAGACCCTACGAGCAGTACTTC.